This is a list of T cell receptor beta chains from one sample in a study of T cells in Graves' hyperthyroidism and ophthalmopathy. One entry per CDR3 protein results from TCRdb running MiXCR on the multiplex PCR reads. The repertoire holds fewer than 450,000 distinct CDR3 sequences, with around 15% as singletons. Sequencing was done on a sample of blood. The receptors were sampled from an older woman with Graves' ophthalmopathy. The CDR3 runs from the conserved cysteine through the conserved F or W. A D gene is named only where the DNA matches it firmly. Not every row has a clone size; where given, it reads once, few, many or a size class.

-,TRBV30,-,TRBJ2-3,TGTGCCTGGAGAGGCGCTTACACAGATACGCAGTATTTT,CAWRGAYTDTQYF
once,TRBV7-2,-,TRBJ1-2,TGTGCCAGCAGCTTAGGGTCAGCGGCCTGTGGCTACACCTTC,CASSLGSAACGYTF
-,TRBV4-1,TRBD2,TRBJ2-1,TGCGCCAGCAGCCAAGGATTCCCCGGGACTAGTGGCAATGAGCAGTTCTTC,CASSQGFPGTSGNEQFF
-,TRBV24-1,-,TRBJ2-7,TGTGCCATCAGTGATTTGTCTAGCGAATCCTCCTACGAGCAGTACTTC,CAISDLSSESSYEQYF
many,TRBV20-1,-,TRBJ2-7,TGCAGTGCTCTTGGGGGGTCCTACGAGCAGTACTTC,CSALGGSYEQYF
few,TRBV28,-,TRBJ2-2,TGTGCCGGCCAGGGGGGATTGAACACCGGGGAGCTGTTTTTT,CAGQGGLNTGELFF
-,TRBV6-6,-,TRBJ2-3,TGTGCCAGCAGTTACTCCGCGGCCCATACGCAGTATTTT,CASSYSAAHTQYF
many,TRBV2,-,TRBJ1-1,TGTGCCAGCCTACTCCAGCCCAACACTGAAGCTTTCTTT,CASLLQPNTEAFF
many,TRBV11-1,TRBD1,TRBJ2-1,TGTGCCAGCAGCCGACAGGGTCCTATCAATGAGCAGTTCTTC,CASSRQGPINEQFF
-,TRBV6-2/TRBV6-3,-,TRBJ1-4,TGTGCCAGCAGTTATACCAACTCAGGGTTCGAAAAACTGTTTTTT,CASSYTNSGFEKLFF
few,TRBV15,-,TRBJ1-2,TGTGCCACCAGCAGACCGGGGGGGCAGGGAATGCCGGCTGAAGGCTACACCTTC,CATSRPGGQGMPAEGYTF
many,TRBV6-1,TRBD1,TRBJ1-2,TGTGCCAGCAGTCTAACAGGGGACGCCTATGGCTACACCTTC,CASSLTGDAYGYTF
-,TRBV2,-,TRBJ1-1,TGTGCCAGCACGGGGCCCCAAGCTTTCTTT,CASTGPQAFF
few,TRBV10-3,-,TRBJ1-5,TGTGCCGTCAGTGAGTCGCAACAGGGCGGTCAGCCCCAGCATTTT,CAVSESQQGGQPQHF
few,TRBV2,-,TRBJ1-5,TGTGCCAGCAGCTGGGGCGAGGAGGGGAGGCATTTT,CASSWGEEGRHF
many,TRBV12-3/TRBV12-4,TRBD1,TRBJ2-5,TGTGCCAGCAGCAGGGGGACAAACCAAGAGACCCAGTACTTC,CASSRGTNQETQYF
few,TRBV20-1,-,TRBJ1-2,TGCAGTGCTCTCTCCCCGGGACCGGTATATGGCTACACCTTC,CSALSPGPVYGYTF
-,TRBV30,-,TRBJ1-5,TGTGCCTGGAGTGTACTCGGTGCCCGCCTAGACCAGCCCCAGCATTTT,CAWSVLGARLDQPQHF
many,TRBV19,-,TRBJ1-5,TGTGCCAGTACCCCCCGGGAGTACGAGGTTCCGCCCCAGCATTTT,CASTPREYEVPPQHF
many,TRBV11-2,-,TRBJ2-1,TGTGCCAGCAGCTTAGAAGTTCCAGCGGGCCCTTTGAGTGAGCAGTTCTTC,CASSLEVPAGPLSEQFF
-,TRBV4-1,TRBD2,TRBJ2-2,TGCGCCAGCAGCCCCGCTAGCGGGAGGGCGAACACCGGGGAGCTGTTTTTT,CASSPASGRANTGELFF
many,TRBV5-1,-,TRBJ1-4,TGCGCCAGCAGGGGGACCGGAGGAAGTAATGAAAAACTGTTTTTT,CASRGTGGSNEKLFF
many,TRBV24-1,TRBD1,TRBJ1-5,TGTGCCACCAGTGATGGCAGGGGGTCTAGCAATCAGCCCCAGCATTTT,CATSDGRGSSNQPQHF
many,TRBV7-8,TRBD2,TRBJ2-3,TGTGCCAGCAGCTTTCAGGCGGTGGCTAGCGGGAGGGGGAGCACAGATACGCAGTATTTT,CASSFQAVASGRGSTDTQYF
many,TRBV12-3/TRBV12-4,-,TRBJ2-3,TGTGCCAGCAGTACGGAGCTGGGGACGGATACGCAGTATTTT,CASSTELGTDTQYF
many,TRBV28,TRBD2,TRBJ2-1,TGTGCCAGCAGCATAGCGGGAGGTGGCTCCTACAATGAGCAGTTCTTC,CASSIAGGGSYNEQFF
many,TRBV12-3/TRBV12-4,TRBD2,TRBJ2-1,TGTGCCAGCAGAAAAGGAGCGGGAGTCTACAATGAGCAGTTCTTC,CASRKGAGVYNEQFF
many,TRBV12-5,-,TRBJ2-3,TGTGCTAGTGGTTTGGACACGAGCACAGATACGCAGTATTTT,CASGLDTSTDTQYF
-,TRBV7-8,TRBD2,TRBJ2-2,TGTGCCAGCAGCCTTGGTAGGCTAGCGGTCGGGGAGCTGTTTTTT,CASSLGRLAVGELFF
many,TRBV6-1,-,TRBJ2-3,TGTGCCAGCAGTGTTTATGAGGGAGGCCCTAGCACAGATACGCAGTATTTT,CASSVYEGGPSTDTQYF
many,TRBV12-3/TRBV12-4,-,TRBJ2-5,TGTGCCAGCAGTTTAGACAGCCGAAAGACTACCCAGTACTTC,CASSLDSRKTTQYF
many,TRBV11-2,-,TRBJ2-3,TGTGCCAGCAGCTTATGGGGAGATACCACAGATACGCAGTATTTT,CASSLWGDTTDTQYF
many,TRBV12-5,TRBD1,TRBJ2-7,TGTGCTAGTGGTTTGCGCGACCGAGACAGGGGCTCTACTAGCCACGAGCAGTACTTC,CASGLRDRDRGSTSHEQYF
many,TRBV12-3/TRBV12-4,TRBD2,TRBJ2-3,TGTGCCAGCAGTCTCTGGGGGACTAGCGGGACTGCAGATACGCAGTATTTT,CASSLWGTSGTADTQYF
-,TRBV20-1,TRBD2,TRBJ2-1,TGCAGTGCTAGAGTCCTAGCGGGAGTGTCTTACTATGAGCAGTTCTTC,CSARVLAGVSYYEQFF
few,TRBV5-1,-,TRBJ2-1,TGCGCCAGCAGCACTCGGCGGGAAACCTACAATGAGCAGTTCTTC,CASSTRRETYNEQFF
-,TRBV19,-,TRBJ2-5,TGTGCCAGTAGTTTTCGGGACGTGGGCTTGGGGGCCCAGTACTTC,CASSFRDVGLGAQYF
many,TRBV18,-,TRBJ2-5,TGTGCCAGCTCACCACAACACAGGGCTCAAGAGACCCAGTACTTC,CASSPQHRAQETQYF
many,TRBV7-9,-,TRBJ1-6,TGTGCCAGCAGCTTAGAGACAGGTCCACACTCACCCCTCCACTTT,CASSLETGPHSPLHF
many,TRBV28,-,TRBJ2-7,TGTGCCAGCAGTCCCCCGTTTTTCGAGCAGTACTTC,CASSPPFFEQYF
many,TRBV12-3/TRBV12-4,-,TRBJ1-2,TGTGCCAGCAGTGCCGGGGATGTGTCCGACGGACCTAACTATGGCTACACCTTC,CASSAGDVSDGPNYGYTF
-,TRBV5-1,-,TRBJ2-5,TGCGCCAGCAGCCAAATGACAGTACAAGAGACCCAGTACTTC,CASSQMTVQETQYF
few,TRBV6-2/TRBV6-3,-,TRBJ2-7,TGTGCCAGCAGTGCAGAACGGGACTCCCGAGCGAGTCGGACCTACGAGCAGTACTTC,CASSAERDSRASRTYEQYF
many,TRBV11-2,TRBD2,TRBJ2-1,TGTGCCAGCAGCTTTAGGGGACTAGCGGGAGTGGACGAGCAGTTCTTC,CASSFRGLAGVDEQFF
many,TRBV27,-,TRBJ2-5,TGTGCCAGCGGGAAGCGGAGTCAAGAGACCCAGTACTTC,CASGKRSQETQYF